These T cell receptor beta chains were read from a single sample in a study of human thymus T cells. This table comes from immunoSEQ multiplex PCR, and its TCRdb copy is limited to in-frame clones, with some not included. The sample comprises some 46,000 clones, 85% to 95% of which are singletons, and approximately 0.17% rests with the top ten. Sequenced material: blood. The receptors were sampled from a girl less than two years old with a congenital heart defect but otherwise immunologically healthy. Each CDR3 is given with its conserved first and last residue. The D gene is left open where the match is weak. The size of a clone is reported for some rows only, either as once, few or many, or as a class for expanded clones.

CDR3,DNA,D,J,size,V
CASSLGTRGGETQYF,TGTGCCAGCAGCTTAGGCACCCGAGGGGGAGAGACCCAGTACTTC,NA,TRBJ2-5,NA,TRBV11-1
CASSQNKPGAVAFF,TGCGCCAGCAGCCAGAACAAGCCGGGGGCTGTTGCTTTCTTT,NA,TRBJ1-1,NA,TRBV4-3
CASSPPVGSGSAGELFF,TGTGCCAGCAGCCCGCCGGTGGGCAGCGGGAGTGCCGGGGAGCTGTTTTTT,TRBD2,TRBJ2-2,NA,TRBV5-6
CASSLTRGASTDTQYF,TGCGCCAGCAGCTTGACCCGTGGGGCCAGCACAGATACGCAGTATTTT,NA,TRBJ2-3,NA,TRBV5-1
CAISESRSGQINEQFF,TGTGCCATCAGTGAGTCCCGATCGGGACAGATCAATGAGCAGTTCTTC,TRBD1,TRBJ2-1,NA,TRBV10-3
CASSLTSRLAGGSEQYF,TGTGCCAGCAGCTTAACCAGTAGACTAGCGGGAGGCAGCGAGCAGTACTTC,TRBD2,TRBJ2-7,NA,TRBV7-2
CASSRGQAYQETQYF,TGTGCCAGCAGCCGAGGACAGGCATACCAAGAGACCCAGTACTTC,TRBD1,TRBJ2-5,NA,TRBV11-3
CSAIPSYEQFF,TGCAGTGCTATTCCTAGCTATGAGCAGTTCTTC,NA,TRBJ2-1,NA,TRBV20-1
CASSPGPSYEQYF,TGTGCCAGCAGCCCCGGGCCCTCCTACGAGCAGTACTTC,NA,TRBJ2-7,NA,TRBV18
CASSPGLAPPQETQYF,TGTGCCAGCAGCCCTGGACTAGCGCCCCCTCAAGAGACCCAGTACTTC,TRBD2,TRBJ2-5,NA,TRBV7-2
CASSFRGHNSPLHF,TGTGCCAGCAGTTTCAGGGGGCATAATTCACCCCTCCACTTT,TRBD1,TRBJ1-6,NA,TRBV27
CASSEALLGSAFF,TGTGCCAGCAGTGAAGCGCTTTTAGGTTCCGCTTTCTTT,NA,TRBJ1-1,NA,TRBV2
CASSLSLYNEQFF,TGTGCCAGCAGCTTAAGTCTCTACAATGAGCAGTTCTTC,NA,TRBJ2-1,NA,TRBV7-2
CASSSPVARVYEQYF,TGTGCCAGCAGTTCCCCTGTAGCCCGAGTCTACGAGCAGTACTTC,NA,TRBJ2-7,NA,TRBV28
CASSAQLAGGRETQYF,TGTGCCAGCAGCGCTCAACTAGCGGGAGGCCGAGAGACCCAGTACTTC,TRBD2,TRBJ2-5,NA,TRBV9
CARQGQETQYF,TGCGCCCGACAGGGCCAAGAGACCCAGTACTTC,TRBD1,TRBJ2-5,NA,TRBV23-1
CASSITGQETQYF,TGTGCCAGTAGTATCACGGGGCAAGAGACCCAGTACTTC,NA,TRBJ2-5,NA,TRBV19
CASSTLGSGNTIYF,TGTGCCAGCAGCACCCTGGGGTCTGGAAACACCATATATTTT,NA,TRBJ1-3,NA,TRBV9
CASSLGTIRYNEQFF,TGTGCCAGCAGCCTCGGGACGATCCGCTACAATGAGCAGTTCTTC,NA,TRBJ2-1,NA,TRBV7-8
CASSFGHYEQYF,TGTGCCAGCAGCTTTGGACATTACGAGCAGTACTTC,NA,TRBJ2-7,NA,TRBV12-1
CASSLGRGQQETQYF,TGCGCCAGCAGCTTGGGGAGGGGGCAACAAGAGACCCAGTACTTC,NA,TRBJ2-5,NA,TRBV5-1
CASSRTGEPNTEAFF,TGTGCCAGCAGCCGAACAGGGGAGCCTAACACTGAAGCTTTCTTT,TRBD1,TRBJ1-1,NA,TRBV27
CASTTPGQGGETQYF,TGTGCCAGCACAACCCCGGGACAGGGAGGGGAGACCCAGTACTTC,TRBD1,TRBJ2-5,NA,TRBV2
CASSLEGPNNEQFF,TGTGCCAGCAGCTTGGAAGGGCCGAACAATGAGCAGTTCTTC,NA,TRBJ2-1,NA,TRBV5-4
CSALGSGYTF,TGCAGCGCACTGGGGTCTGGCTACACCTTC,NA,TRBJ1-2,NA,TRBV20-1
CASSYSTGGYEQYF,TGTGCCAGCAGTTACTCGACAGGGGGCTACGAGCAGTACTTC,TRBD1,TRBJ2-7,NA,TRBV6-6
CASSKAGTGTGGNGYTF,TGTGCCAGTAGTAAAGCGGGAACCGGGACAGGCGGAAATGGCTACACCTTC,TRBD1,TRBJ1-2,NA,TRBV19
CASSHYRAGGNQPQHF,TGTGCCAGCAGCCACTACCGGGCAGGGGGCAATCAGCCCCAGCATTTT,NA,TRBJ1-5,NA,TRBV6-6
CASSTNYGYTF,TGTGCCAGCAGTACAAACTATGGCTACACCTTC,NA,TRBJ1-2,NA,TRBV6-6
CASSPSRGESTEAFF,TGTGCCAGCAGCCCGTCGAGAGGGGAGAGCACTGAAGCTTTCTTT,NA,TRBJ1-1,NA,TRBV9
CSVAGSRSTGELFF,TGCAGCGTCGCTGGAAGTAGAAGCACCGGGGAGCTGTTTTTT,NA,TRBJ2-2,once,TRBV29-1
CATRPTEPRDTGELFF,TGTGCCACCAGACCTACCGAGCCCCGCGACACCGGGGAGCTGTTTTTT,NA,TRBJ2-2,NA,TRBV15
CASRGGGYGYTF,TGTGCCAGCAGAGGGGGGGGCTATGGCTACACCTTC,NA,TRBJ1-2,NA,TRBV2
CASSLSPGGLTDTQYF,TGTGCCAGCAGTTTATCTCCGGGAGGGCTCACAGATACGCAGTATTTT,TRBD2,TRBJ2-3,NA,TRBV28
CASSQRAGGREQYF,TGTGCCAGCAGCCAAAGAGCGGGAGGGCGAGAGCAGTACTTC,TRBD2,TRBJ2-7,NA,TRBV4-2
CASSSKPGLDYEQYF,TGTGCCAGCAGCTCAAAACCGGGACTAGATTACGAGCAGTACTTC,TRBD2,TRBJ2-7,NA,TRBV7-2
CAWNPTGTGYEQYF,TGTGCCTGGAACCCGACAGGGACTGGGTACGAGCAGTACTTC,NA,TRBJ2-7,NA,TRBV30
CASSPRTSNTEAFF,TGTGCCAGCTCACCAAGAACCTCGAACACTGAAGCTTTCTTT,NA,TRBJ1-1,NA,TRBV18
CASSPSTWGYNEQFF,TGTGCCAGCTCACCCTCTACTTGGGGGTACAATGAGCAGTTCTTC,NA,TRBJ2-1,NA,TRBV18
CASRLAGHTGELFF,TGTGCCAGCAGACTAGCGGGGCACACCGGGGAGCTGTTTTTT,TRBD2,TRBJ2-2,NA,TRBV7-2
CASSPLLGPYEQYF,TGTGCCAGCAGCCCACTATTGGGGCCCTACGAGCAGTACTTC,NA,TRBJ2-7,NA,TRBV7-9
CASSGGLAGGGSYNEQFF,TGTGCCAGCAGTGGGGGACTAGCGGGAGGAGGGTCCTACAATGAGCAGTTCTTC,TRBD2,TRBJ2-1,NA,TRBV25-1
CASSPGETQYF,TGTGCCAGCTCACCAGGAGAGACCCAGTACTTC,NA,TRBJ2-5,NA,TRBV18
CASSPDRGLHPYEQYF,TGTGCCAGCAGTCCGGACAGGGGACTACACCCCTACGAGCAGTACTTC,TRBD1,TRBJ2-7,once,TRBV28